This T cell receptor (beta chain) is from a study of PD-1 blockade in classical Hodgkin lymphoma. The patients all showed relapse after autologous stem cell transplantation, while their brentuximab vedotin exposure varied. CDR1 is MNHNY and CDR2 is SVGAGI in the germline V gene (reference sequence). V shed 7 bases and J shed 0 bases, with 19 bases lying between them. The CDR3 spans 16 residues. TCRdb's table, derived via immunoSEQ multiplex PCR, lists solely in-frame clones and lacks some. The data hold 35,000 to 40,000 clones, with roughly 88% observed a single time. Turning to this clone: Its antigen is unidentified.

Study-wide results and caveats: As was reported, newly diagnosed patients showed lower baseline TCR diversity than healthy donors did. Those starting nivolumab under 1 year post-ASCT were excluded.

The source was peripheral blood mononuclear cells (PBMCs), collected before the second cycle of nivolumab. This sequence originates from a human donor with classical Hodgkin lymphoma. This chain connects TRBV6-6 to TRBJ2-7; D gene unclear. CDR3 in DNA: TGTGCCAGCACCCCGGATGGGTCGACAACCTCCTACGAGCAGTACTTC. Encoded protein: CASTPDGSTTSYEQYF.